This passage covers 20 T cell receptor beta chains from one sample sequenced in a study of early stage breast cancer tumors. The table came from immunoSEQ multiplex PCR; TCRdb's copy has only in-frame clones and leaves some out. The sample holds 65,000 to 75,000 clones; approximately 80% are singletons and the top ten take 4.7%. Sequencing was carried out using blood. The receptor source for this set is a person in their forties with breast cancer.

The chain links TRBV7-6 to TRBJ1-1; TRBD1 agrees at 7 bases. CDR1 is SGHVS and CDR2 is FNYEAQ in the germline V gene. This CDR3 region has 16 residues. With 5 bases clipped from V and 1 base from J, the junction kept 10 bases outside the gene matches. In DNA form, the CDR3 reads TGTGCCAGCAGCCGCTTAACCGGGACAGAGAACACTGAAGCTTTCTTT. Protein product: CASSRLTGTENTEAFF. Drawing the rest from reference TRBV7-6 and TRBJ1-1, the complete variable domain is GAGVSQSPRYKVTKRGQDVALRCDPISGHVSLYWYRQALGQGPEFLTYFNYEAQQDKSGLPNDRFSAERPEGSISTLTIQRTEQRDSAMYRCASSRLTGTENTEAFFGQGTRLTVV.

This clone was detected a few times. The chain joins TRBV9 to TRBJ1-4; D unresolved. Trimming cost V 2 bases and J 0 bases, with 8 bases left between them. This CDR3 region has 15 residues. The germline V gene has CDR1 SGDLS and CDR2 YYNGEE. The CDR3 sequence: CASSVADATNEKLFF. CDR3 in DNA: TGTGCCAGCAGCGTGGCAGATGCAACTAATGAAAAACTGTTTTTT.

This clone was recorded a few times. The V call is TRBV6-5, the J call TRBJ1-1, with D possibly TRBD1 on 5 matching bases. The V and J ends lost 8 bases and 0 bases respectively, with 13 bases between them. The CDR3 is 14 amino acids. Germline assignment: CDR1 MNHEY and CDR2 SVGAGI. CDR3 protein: CASGRQTLNTEAFF. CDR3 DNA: TGTGCCAGCGGTAGACAGACCTTGAACACTGAAGCTTTCTTT.

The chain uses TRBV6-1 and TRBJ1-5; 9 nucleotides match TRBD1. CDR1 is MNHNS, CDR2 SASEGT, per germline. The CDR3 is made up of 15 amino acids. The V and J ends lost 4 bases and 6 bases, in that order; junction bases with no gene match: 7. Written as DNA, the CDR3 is TGTGCCAGCAGTGCTTTAACAGGGGGCGGTCAGCCCCAGCATTTT. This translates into CASSALTGGGQPQHF.

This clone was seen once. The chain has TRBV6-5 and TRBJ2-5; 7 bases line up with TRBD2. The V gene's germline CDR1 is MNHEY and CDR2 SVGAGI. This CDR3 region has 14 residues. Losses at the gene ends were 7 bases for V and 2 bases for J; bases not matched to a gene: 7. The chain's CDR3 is CASTSGLTQETQYF. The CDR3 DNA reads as TGTGCCAGCACCTCGGGACTAACTCAAGAGACCCAGTACTTC.

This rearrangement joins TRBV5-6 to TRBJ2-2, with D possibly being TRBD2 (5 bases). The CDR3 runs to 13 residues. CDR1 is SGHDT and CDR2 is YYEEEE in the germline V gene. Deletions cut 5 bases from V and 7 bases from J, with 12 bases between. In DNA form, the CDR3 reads TGTGCCAGCAGGGATAGTCGGGGCGGGGAGCTGTTTTTT. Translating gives CASRDSRGGELFF.

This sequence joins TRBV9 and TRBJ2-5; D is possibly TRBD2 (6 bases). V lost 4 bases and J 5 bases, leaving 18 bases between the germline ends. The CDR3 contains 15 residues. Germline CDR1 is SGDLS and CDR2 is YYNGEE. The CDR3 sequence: CASSLLAGTGETQYF. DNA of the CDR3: TGTGCCAGCAGCCTCTTGGCGGGGACGGGCGAGACCCAGTACTTC.

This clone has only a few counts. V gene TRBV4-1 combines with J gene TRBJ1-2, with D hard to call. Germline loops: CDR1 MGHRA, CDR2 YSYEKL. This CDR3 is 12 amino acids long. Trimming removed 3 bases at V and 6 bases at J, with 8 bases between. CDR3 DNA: TGCGCCAGCAGCCACATAGTGGATGGCTACACCTTC. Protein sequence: CASSHIVDGYTF.

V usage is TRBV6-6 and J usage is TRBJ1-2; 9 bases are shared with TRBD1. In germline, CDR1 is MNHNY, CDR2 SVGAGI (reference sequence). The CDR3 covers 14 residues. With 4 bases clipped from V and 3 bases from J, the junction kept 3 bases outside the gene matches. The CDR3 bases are TGTGCCAGCAGTTTTAGGGACAGGGACTATGGCTACACCTTC. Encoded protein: CASSFRDRDYGYTF.

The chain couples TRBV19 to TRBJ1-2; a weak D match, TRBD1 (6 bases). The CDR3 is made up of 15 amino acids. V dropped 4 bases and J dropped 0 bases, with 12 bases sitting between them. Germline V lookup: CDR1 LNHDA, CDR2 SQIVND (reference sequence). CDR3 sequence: CASSSGQRANYGYTF. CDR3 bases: TGTGCCAGTAGTAGCGGACAGAGAGCTAACTATGGCTACACCTTC.

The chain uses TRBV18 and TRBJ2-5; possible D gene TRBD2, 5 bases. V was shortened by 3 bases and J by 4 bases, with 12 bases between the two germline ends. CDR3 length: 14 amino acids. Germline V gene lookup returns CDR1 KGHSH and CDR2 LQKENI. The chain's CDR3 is CASSPTNRGETQYF. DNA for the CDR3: TGTGCCAGCTCACCCACTAACCGGGGAGAGACCCAGTACTTC.

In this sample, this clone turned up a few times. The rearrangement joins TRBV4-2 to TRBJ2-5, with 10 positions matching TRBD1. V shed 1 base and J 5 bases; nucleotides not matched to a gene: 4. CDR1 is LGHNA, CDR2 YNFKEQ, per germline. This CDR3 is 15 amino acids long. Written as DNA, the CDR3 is TGTGCCAGCAGCCAAGCTGGGACAGGGGTTGAGACCCAGTACTTC. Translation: CASSQAGTGVETQYF.

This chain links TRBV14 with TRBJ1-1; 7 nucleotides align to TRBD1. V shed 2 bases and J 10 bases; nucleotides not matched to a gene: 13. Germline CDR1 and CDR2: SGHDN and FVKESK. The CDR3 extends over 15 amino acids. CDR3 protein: CASSQTTGPSLGAFF. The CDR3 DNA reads TGTGCCAGCAGCCAAACGACAGGGCCTAGCCTAGGAGCTTTCTTT.

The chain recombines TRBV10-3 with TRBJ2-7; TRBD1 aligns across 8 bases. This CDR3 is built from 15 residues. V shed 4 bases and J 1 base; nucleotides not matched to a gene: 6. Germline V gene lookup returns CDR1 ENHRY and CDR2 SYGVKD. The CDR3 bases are TGTGCCATCAGTGCACAGGGGGTGATTTCCTACGAGCAGTACTTC. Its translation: CAISAQGVISYEQYF.

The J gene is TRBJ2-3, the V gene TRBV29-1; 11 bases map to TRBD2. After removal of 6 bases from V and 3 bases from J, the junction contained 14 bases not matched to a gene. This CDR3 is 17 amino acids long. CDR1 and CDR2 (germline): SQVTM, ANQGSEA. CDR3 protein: CSVCIFSGRDGTDTQYF. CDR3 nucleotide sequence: TGCAGCGTGTGTATTTTTAGCGGGAGGGATGGGACAGATACGCAGTATTTT.

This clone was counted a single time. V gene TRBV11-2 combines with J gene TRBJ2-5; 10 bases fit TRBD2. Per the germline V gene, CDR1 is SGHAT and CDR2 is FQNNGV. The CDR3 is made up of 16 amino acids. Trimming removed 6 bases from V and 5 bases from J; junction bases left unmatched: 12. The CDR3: CASRDSGRSVIETQYF. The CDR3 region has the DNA TGTGCCAGCAGAGATAGCGGGAGGTCGGTCATCGAGACCCAGTACTTC.

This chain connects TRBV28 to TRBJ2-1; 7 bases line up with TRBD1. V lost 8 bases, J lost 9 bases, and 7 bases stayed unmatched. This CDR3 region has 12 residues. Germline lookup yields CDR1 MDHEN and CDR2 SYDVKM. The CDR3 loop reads CASSDRVGEQFF. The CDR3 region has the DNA TGTGCCAGCTCTGACAGGGTTGGTGAGCAGTTCTTC.

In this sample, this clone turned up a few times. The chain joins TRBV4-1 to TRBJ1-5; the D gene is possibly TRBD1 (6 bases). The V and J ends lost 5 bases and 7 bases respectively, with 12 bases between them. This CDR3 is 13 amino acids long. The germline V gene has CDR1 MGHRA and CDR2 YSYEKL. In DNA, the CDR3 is TGCGCCAGCAGCACACAGGGATCGCAGCCCCAGCATTTT. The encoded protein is CASSTQGSQPQHF.

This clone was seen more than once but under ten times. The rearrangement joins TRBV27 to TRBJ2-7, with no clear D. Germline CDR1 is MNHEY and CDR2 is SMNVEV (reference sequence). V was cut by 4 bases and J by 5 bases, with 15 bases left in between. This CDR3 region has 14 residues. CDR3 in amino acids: CASSSRFVRDEQYF. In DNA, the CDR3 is TGTGCCAGCAGTTCCAGGTTTGTTCGGGACGAGCAGTACTTC.

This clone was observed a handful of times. The CDR3 sequence is CASRGQGYEQYF. The CDR3 DNA sequence: TGTGCCAGCCGCGGACAGGGCTACGAGCAGTACTTC. V usage is TRBV27 and J usage is TRBJ2-7, with TRBD1 identical over 8 bases. After removal of 8 bases from V and 3 bases from J, the junction contained 3 bases not matched to a gene. The germline gives CDR1 MNHEY, CDR2 SMNVEV (reference sequence). The CDR3 is made up of 12 amino acids.